The T cell receptor (beta chain) under discussion was sequenced for a study of PD-L1 blockade in urothelial cancer. Overall study context: Dosed intravenously at 1,200 mg every 3 weeks, atezolizumab was initiated by patients at some point between 2012 and 2014. The analyses of blood took place 3 weeks (second dose) and 6 weeks after treatment start.

This CDR3 is 15 amino acids long. Time point described: peripheral blood 6 weeks after treatment start. The patients had locally advanced or metastatic urothelial carcinoma. The number of samples from each patient was between 1 and 8, taken pretreatment and on-treatment. This clone was detected only a few times. The method was immunoSEQ multiplex PCR; TCRdb's version includes in-frame clones alone and lacks a portion of them. The sample records over 100,000 clones, around 90% being singletons. The rearrangement links TRBV21-1 to TRBJ2-7; the table's TRBD2 call for D was not verified on the DNA. TRBV21-1 is reported as a pseudogene. The clonotype originates from a man in his 60s with urothelial cancer. Material: PBMCs, obtained around atezolizumab (anti-PD-L1) treatment. The CDR3 bases are TGTGCCAGCAGCAGTGGACTAGCGGGACGCCACGAGCAGTACTTC. This sequence encodes CASSSGLAGRHEQYF.